A single sample is the source of the 31 T cell receptor beta chains below, sequenced in a study of T cell repertoires in cytomegalovirus infection (dated by TCRdb to between 2018 and 2021). The data were produced on an Illumina HiSeq 1500. TCRdb reran the public reads through fastp at Q25 and MiXCR, keeping productive beta chains. When rows share a CDR3 protein, they turn into one entry using the most common DNA and genes. Across this sample there are 300,000 to 400,000 distinct CDR3 sequences, with 15% to 20% seen only once. The top ten clones comprise under 9% of the sample. The sequencing input was PBMCs. All receptors come from a human donor in good health (CMV status not recorded). Some clones in this sample may be carry-over from other donors' samples.

J is TRBJ1-1 and V is TRBV5-4; the D gene is possibly TRBD1 (6 bases). V was clipped by 4 bases and J by 1 base, with 14 bases between them. CDR1 and CDR2 (germline): SGHNT, YYREEE (reference sequence). The CDR3 consists of 15 residues. DNA of the CDR3: TGTGCCAGCAGCGTAAGACAGGTTCAGAACACTGAAGCTTTCTTT. It encodes CASSVRQVQNTEAFF. Full variable domain (remainder filled in from reference TRBV5-4 and TRBJ1-1): ETGVTQSPTHLIKTRGQQVTLRCSSQSGHNTVSWYQQALGQGPQFIFQYYREEENGRGNFPPRFSGLQFPNYSSELNVNALELDDSALYLCASSVRQVQNTEAFFGQGTRLTVV.

Comment on this clonotype: A much bigger clone sits one base away, suggesting this may be a read error. The gene calls are TRBV12-3 or TRBV12-4 and TRBJ2-5; no clear D gene. V was trimmed by 8 bases and J by 2 bases, leaving 18 bases between them. This CDR3 region has 15 residues. The CDR3 spells CASRPSAAAQETQYF. DNA of the CDR3: TGTGCCAGCCGCCCGTCCGCGGCGGCTCAAGAGACCCAGTACTTC.

This clonotype was seen ten or more times. The chain combines TRBV5-5 with TRBJ2-7; the D gene is possibly TRBD2 (5 bases). V lost 4 bases and J 0 bases, leaving 14 bases between the germline ends. Germline V lookup: CDR1 SGHKS, CDR2 YYEKEE (reference sequence). This CDR3 spans 15 amino acids. DNA for the CDR3: TGTGCCAGCAGCCCCCGGTCGGGGAGCTCCTACGAGCAGTACTTC. It translates to CASSPRSGSSYEQYF. Using reference TRBV5-5 and TRBJ2-7 for the parts outside the CDR3, the full variable domain is DAGVTQSPTHLIKTRGQQVTLRCSPISGHKSVSWYQQVLGQGPQFIFQYYEKEERGRGNFPDRFSARQFPNYSSELNVNALLLGDSALYLCASSPRSGSSYEQYFGPGTRLTVT.

The chain links TRBV7-9 to TRBJ2-1, with TRBD2 matching 8 bases. This CDR3 has 15 amino acids. V shed 7 bases and J 4 bases; nucleotides not matched to a gene: 9. In germline, CDR1 is SEHNR, CDR2 FQNEAQ (reference sequence). Here the CDR3 DNA reads TGTGCCAGCATGTCTTCGGGAGGGGGGTACAATGAGCAGTTCTTC. It is translated as CASMSSGGGYNEQFF.

V and J are TRBV11-2 and TRBJ2-3; D call uncertain. CDR1 and CDR2 (germline): SGHAT, FQNNGV. The CDR3 extends over 14 amino acids. Trimming took off 3 bases at V and 3 bases at J, with 10 bases between the two ends. The CDR3 DNA is TGTGCCAGCAGCTTTCGGATAGATACAGATACGCAGTATTTT. It is translated as CASSFRIDTDTQYF.

This clonotype turned up a few times. This chain links TRBV12-3 or TRBV12-4 with TRBJ1-3; D ambiguous. The V and J ends lost 5 bases and 0 bases respectively, with 11 bases between them. This CDR3 spans 15 amino acids. For the CDR3, the DNA is TGTGCCAGCAGTATAAGCGGTAGCTCTGGAAACACCATATATTTT. It yields the protein CASSISGSSGNTIYF.

This clonotype occurred many times. This sequence joins TRBV7-9 and TRBJ1-6; 9 bases are a match to TRBD1. Trimming at V came to 3 bases and at J to 6 bases, leaving 6 bases not matched to a gene. From germline, CDR1 is SEHNR and CDR2 FQNEAQ (reference sequence). The CDR3 runs to 16 residues. The DNA for the CDR3 is TGTGCCAGCAGCTTTCCGCCGGGACAGGGTAATTCACCCCTCCACTTT. This gives the protein CASSFPPGQGNSPLHF.

This clonotype was recorded a few times. The V call is TRBV6-2 or TRBV6-3, the J call TRBJ1-1, with D unresolved. V was clipped by 5 bases and J by 3 bases, with 13 bases between them. Germline lookup yields CDR1 MNHEY and CDR2 SVGEGT. The CDR3 is 14 amino acids. The CDR3 loop reads CASSRTWRDTEAFF. The CDR3 DNA follows: TGTGCCAGCAGTCGGACTTGGAGAGACACTGAAGCTTTCTTT.

The gene calls are TRBV29-1 and TRBJ2-5, with 10 bases matching TRBD1. V dropped 4 bases and J dropped 4; count of bases not matched to a gene: 3. The CDR3 spans 13 residues. Germline V gene sequence: CDR1 SQVTM, CDR2 ANQGSEA. The CDR3 is CSVGQGAGETQYF. The CDR3 nucleotides are TGCAGCGTTGGACAGGGGGCAGGAGAGACCCAGTACTTC.

V and J are TRBV20-1 and TRBJ2-3; the match to TRBD2 covers 9 bases. This CDR3 region has 16 residues. V gave up 3 bases and J gave up 3 bases; unmatched junction bases: 10. From germline, CDR1 is DFQATT and CDR2 SNEGSKA (reference sequence). Here the CDR3 reads CSASWYKTSGTDTQYF. The CDR3 DNA reads as TGCAGTGCTAGTTGGTACAAGACTAGCGGTACAGATACGCAGTATTTT.

This chain connects TRBV7-2 to TRBJ2-3, with D perhaps TRBD1 (6 bases). Germline V lookup: CDR1 SGHTA, CDR2 FQGNSA. This CDR3 is 14 amino acids long. Trimming removed 3 bases at V and 1 base at J, with 8 bases between. The CDR3, as DNA: TGTGCCAGCAGCTTCCAGGGGCGCACAGATACGCAGTATTTT. It translates to CASSFQGRTDTQYF. The full variable domain, in which reference TRBV7-2 and TRBJ2-3 provide the parts outside the CDR3, is GAGVSQSPSNKVTEKGKDVELRCDPISGHTALYWYRQSLGQGLEFLIYFQGNSAPDKSGLPSDRFSAERTGGSVSTLTIQRTQQEDSAVYLCASSFQGRTDTQYFGPGTRLTVL.

The sample holds a few counts of this clonotype. The J gene is TRBJ1-5, the V gene TRBV2; tentatively, D is TRBD1 (5 bases). CDR3 size: 14 residues. V shed 4 bases and J shed 9 bases, with 16 bases lying between them. In germline, CDR1 is SNHLY, CDR2 FYNNEI. CDR3 sequence reads: CASSVTQTTGPQHF. The DNA of the CDR3 is TGTGCCAGCAGTGTTACCCAGACCACAGGGCCCCAGCATTTT.

The CDR3: CASSQPGQGAPLHF. Written as DNA, the CDR3 is TGTGCCAGCTCACAACCGGGACAGGGAGCACCCCTCCACTTT. This chain links TRBV18 with TRBJ1-6; 9 nucleotides align to TRBD1. With 4 bases clipped from V and 11 bases from J, the junction kept 6 bases outside the gene matches. CDR1 and CDR2 from the germline V gene are KGHSH and LQKENI. CDR3 length: 14 residues.

This clonotype turned up a few times. The CDR3 reads CASSRVVGVISPLHF. The CDR3, as DNA: TGTGCCAGCAGTCGGGTGGTCGGCGTAATTTCACCCCTCCACTTT. The V gene is TRBV28, the J gene TRBJ1-6, with D hard to call. Germline V gene data show CDR1 as MDHEN and CDR2 as SYDVKM. The CDR3 totals 15 residues. The V and J ends lost 5 bases and 9 bases respectively, with 17 bases between them.

This clonotype was detected many times. The chain couples TRBV12-3 or TRBV12-4 to TRBJ2-1; TRBD2 is a possible D gene (6 bases). The length of the CDR3 is 15 residues. Trimming took 4 bases from V and 9 from J, leaving 19 bases between them. The CDR3 spells CASSSRDSERAEQFF. CDR3 DNA sequence: TGTGCCAGCAGTTCCCGGGACTCAGAACGGGCTGAGCAGTTCTTC.

This clonotype was seen a few times. This chain joins TRBV7-2 and TRBJ2-1, with 10 bases matching TRBD2. Germline assignment: CDR1 SGHTA and CDR2 FQGNSA. V shed 5 bases, J shed 8 bases, and the junction held 9 bases outside the gene matches. The CDR3 has 15 amino acids. CDR3 protein: CASSRTSGAGYEQFF. The CDR3 DNA is TGTGCCAGCAGCCGGACTAGCGGCGCGGGCTATGAGCAGTTCTTC.

This clonotype was found many times. The CDR3 loop reads CASSFERSSTDTQYF. In nucleotides, the CDR3 is TGTGCCAGCAGCTTCGAGAGGTCTAGCACAGATACGCAGTATTTT. The gene calls are TRBV7-2 and TRBJ2-3; D gene uncertain. Germline CDR1 reads SGHTA; CDR2 reads FQGNSA. Trimming took off 3 bases at V and 0 bases at J, with 10 bases between the two ends. The CDR3 is 15 residues long.

The rearrangement uses TRBV18 and TRBJ2-1, with D maybe TRBD1 (6 bases). The length of the CDR3 is 14 residues. CDR1 is KGHSH, CDR2 LQKENI, per germline. With 3 bases removed from V and 6 bases from J, the gap between germline ends came to 12 bases. The CDR3 DNA reads TGTGCCAGCTCACCGCCCGGGACACCCAATGAGCAGTTCTTC. It specifies CASSPPGTPNEQFF.

The rearrangement uses TRBV19 and TRBJ2-7; D uncertain. The CDR3 is made up of 13 amino acids. V was cut by 6 bases and J by 10 bases, with 19 bases left in between. Germline loops: CDR1 LNHDA, CDR2 SQIVND (reference sequence). CDR3 coding DNA: TGTGCCAGTAGGCATACGACCAACCCTAAACAGTACTTC. The encoded protein is CASRHTTNPKQYF. The entire variable domain, with the rest obtained from reference TRBV19 and TRBJ2-7, is as follows: DGGITQSPKYLFRKEGQNVTLSCEQNLNHDAMYWYRQDPGQGLRLIYYSQIVNDFQKGDIAEGYSVSREKKESFPLTVTSAQKNPTAFYLCASRHTTNPKQYFGPGTRLTVT.

This clonotype turned up a few times. This chain uses TRBV5-1 with TRBJ1-4; TRBD1 aligns across 8 bases. CDR3 length: 15 amino acids. Trimming cost V 2 bases and J 6 bases; bases outside gene matches: 6. Per the germline V gene, CDR1 is SGHRS and CDR2 is YFSETQ. The CDR3, as DNA: TGCGCCAGCAGCTTCCAGGGGGCAAGGGATGAAAAACTGTTTTTT. Encoded protein: CASSFQGARDEKLFF.

In its sample, this clonotype was seen a few times. V gene TRBV12-3 or TRBV12-4 combines with J gene TRBJ1-5; D uncertain. V lost 3 bases and J 7 bases, leaving 7 bases between the germline ends. This CDR3 is built from 12 residues. The DNA for the CDR3 is TGTGCCAGCAGTTTGGAATGGCAGCCCCAGCATTTT. It encodes CASSLEWQPQHF.

The chain recombines TRBV7-6 with TRBJ2-1; D remains ambiguous. CDR3 size: 15 residues. V gave up 1 base and J gave up 3 bases, with 10 bases separating them. Looked up from germline, CDR1 is SGHVS and CDR2 is FNYEAQ. The CDR3 sequence is CASSLVSVSYNEQFF. CDR3 in DNA: TGTGCCAGCAGCTTAGTTTCGGTGAGCTACAATGAGCAGTTCTTC.

This clonotype was seen at least ten times. The chain links TRBV7-9 to TRBJ2-3; D gene ambiguous. This CDR3 is 12 amino acids long. The V end lost 9 bases, the J end lost 2 bases, and 9 bases lay between the germline ends. Germline lookup yields CDR1 SEHNR and CDR2 FQNEAQ (reference sequence). CDR3 sequence reads: CASLANTDTQYF. The CDR3, as DNA: TGTGCCAGTCTGGCGAACACAGATACGCAGTATTTT.

The chain combines TRBV7-9 with TRBJ2-7; no definite D call. Germline CDR1 reads SEHNR; CDR2 reads FQNEAQ (reference sequence). The V end was cut by 5 bases, the J end by 2 bases, with 7 bases between. CDR3 size: 12 residues. The CDR3 protein is CASSDITYEQYF. The CDR3 DNA follows: TGTGCCAGCAGCGACATAACCTACGAGCAGTACTTC.

This clonotype was observed at least ten times. The V and J genes are TRBV19 and TRBJ1-4; 7 nucleotides align to TRBD1. V gave up 4 bases and J gave up 5 bases; unmatched junction bases: 10. Germline CDR1 LNHDA, CDR2 SQIVND (reference sequence). This CDR3 spans 16 amino acids. This CDR3 is CASSTPRGGLNEKLFF. Written as DNA, the CDR3 is TGTGCCAGTAGTACCCCCAGGGGGGGGCTGAATGAAAAACTGTTTTTT.

The chain carries TRBV3-1 and TRBJ2-3, with a weak D call TRBD2 (5 bases). Germline values: CDR1 LGHDT, CDR2 YNNKEL (reference sequence). V lost 3 bases and J lost 0, with 13 bases in between. The CDR3 contains 16 residues. CDR3: CASSQRRDESTDTQYF. The CDR3 DNA reads TGTGCCAGCAGCCAGCGACGGGATGAGAGCACAGATACGCAGTATTTT.

With regard to this clonotype: The junction and the germline gene differ at one end; a read error may be behind it. The rearrangement joins TRBV7-2 to TRBJ2-2; D might be TRBD2 (6 bases). Germline V lookup: CDR1 SGHTA, CDR2 FQGNSA. The CDR3 spans 15 residues. CDR3 in DNA: TGTGCCAGCAGCTTAGCACTAGCTAACACCGGGGAGCTGTGTTTT. The encoded protein is CASSLALANTGELCF.

The DNA of the CDR3 is TGTGCCAGTAGTTATCCGGGACTAGGGCTAGCCAAAAACATTCAGTACTTC. Translation gives CASSYPGLGLAKNIQYF. The chain combines TRBV19 with TRBJ2-4; 8 bases are a match to TRBD2. The length of the CDR3 is 17 residues. Germline V lookup: CDR1 LNHDA, CDR2 SQIVND (reference sequence). The ends lost 5 bases at V and 0 bases at J; junction bases unmatched: 9.

The table lists this clonotype with many counts. V usage is TRBV7-6 and J usage is TRBJ2-5; D is unclear. V lost 3 bases and J lost 4, with 12 bases in between. Germline V gives CDR1 SGHVS, CDR2 FNYEAQ. The CDR3 spans 14 residues. The chain's CDR3 is CASSFVDGGETQYF. The CDR3 nucleotides read TGTGCCAGCAGCTTCGTGGATGGTGGAGAGACCCAGTACTTC.

This clonotype was seen repeatedly, ten times or more. The V call is TRBV7-2, the J call TRBJ2-5; TRBD2 aligns across 9 bases. Looked up from germline, CDR1 is SGHTA and CDR2 is FQGNSA. V was pared by 5 bases and J by 3 bases, with 4 bases of the junction left unmatched. The CDR3 is 14 residues long. The CDR3 nucleotides are TGTGCCAGCAGCCCCTTAGCGGGGGAAGAGACCCAGTACTTC. Amino acid sequence: CASSPLAGEETQYF.

The chain has TRBV6-2 or TRBV6-3 and TRBJ2-7; the match to TRBD2 covers 10 bases. V lost 7 bases, J lost 1 base, and 7 bases stayed unmatched. The V gene's germline CDR1 is MNHEY and CDR2 SVGEGT. The CDR3 extends over 15 amino acids. The CDR3 nucleotides read TGTGCCAGCACCAGGGGACTAGCGCCTTCCTACGAGCAGTACTTC. Amino acids: CASTRGLAPSYEQYF.